What follows are 2 T cell receptor beta chains derived from one specimen sequenced in a study of cytomegalovirus exposure and HLA in healthy donors. Amplification used 60 Vbeta primers and 13 Jbeta primers. Sequencing used immunoSEQ multiplex PCR; TCRdb keeps in-frame clones, though not all of them. The table has roughly 180,000 clones, roughly 80% seen once. Sample: PBMCs. Every receptor here comes from a male donor in good health and CMV-seronegative.

The chain joins TRBV6-1 to TRBJ1-2; D not resolved. CDR1 is MNHNS and CDR2 is SASEGT in the germline V gene. Trimming removed 5 bases from V and 8 bases from J, with 15 bases in between. CDR3 length: 13 residues. The CDR3 is CASSQDEGWGYTF. In DNA, the CDR3 is TGTGCCAGCAGTCAAGACGAGGGCTGGGGCTACACCTTC.

The rearrangement links TRBV10-3 to TRBJ2-3; D is unresolved. Trimming took off 0 bases at V and 2 bases at J, with 3 bases between the two ends. Germline lookup yields CDR1 ENHRY and CDR2 SYGVKD. This CDR3 spans 13 amino acids. CDR3 nucleotides: TGTGCCATCAGTGAGTCTTACACAGATACGCAGTATTTT. Protein sequence: CAISESYTDTQYF.